This section outlines one T cell receptor (beta chain) sequence together with its context. The antigen is not known. This entry comes from a study of T cell responses to AZD1222 COVID-19 vaccine. The overall study: Second doses that came at about 4 or about 12 weeks were put together. Study-wide results and limits: A rise in Spike-specific TCR breadth and depth followed two AZD1222 doses. Among the donors, most were white British and more were female, and clonal diversity was possibly underestimated.

Generated by immunoSEQ multiplex PCR, the TCRdb table keeps only in-frame clones and is missing some. The sample contains 120,000 or so clones, 85% to 90% of which appear only once. This receptor was obtained from an adult in good health. The starting material was peripheral blood, obtained on day 0 of AZD1222 vaccination.

In nucleotides, the CDR3 is TGTGCCAGCAGTTACTCCGACGTCCCACCCGGGATTCAGTACTTC. As protein: CASSYSDVPPGIQYF. This chain connects TRBV6-5 to TRBJ2-4, with D hard to call. Germline V lookup: CDR1 MNHEY, CDR2 SVGAGI. The V end was cut by 0 bases, the J end by 10 bases, with 16 bases between. The CDR3 covers 15 residues.